These 21 T cell receptor beta chains came from one sample sequenced in a study of TIL therapy for anti-PD-1-resistant metastatic lung cancer. The immunoSEQ assay was v3. Here immunoSEQ multiplex PCR was the method, and the copy in TCRdb shows in-frame clones only, minus some. The data contain 45,000 to 60,000 clones, around 80% of them seen just once; the ten biggest clones take up more than 4.5%. The time point here: pre-treatment sample, taken before nivolumab and TIL therapy. The sequencing used blood, collected at baseline. The source is a woman aged 30 to 85 with non-small cell lung cancer.

The J gene is TRBJ2-1, the V gene TRBV4-3; 7 bases fit TRBD2. CDR1 LGHNA and CDR2 YSLEER come from the germline V gene. The CDR3 sequence is 13 residues long. Trimming cost V 4 bases and J 5 bases; bases outside gene matches: 2. CDR3 loop: CASSLGGDNEQFF. The CDR3 DNA follows: TGCGCCAGCAGCCTGGGGGGGGACAATGAGCAGTTCTTC.

In its sample, this clone was seen a few times. The chain is built from TRBV19 and TRBJ2-5, with D unclear. V lost 7 bases to trimming and J lost 7 bases, with 10 bases between them. This CDR3 contains 11 residues. CDR1 and CDR2 (germline): LNHDA, SQIVND (reference sequence). CDR3 DNA: TGTGCCAGTACAGACACGTTGACCCAGTACTTC. Residues: CASTDTLTQYF. The whole variable domain, remainder taken from reference TRBV19 and TRBJ2-5, is DGGITQSPKYLFRKEGQNVTLSCEQNLNHDAMYWYRQDPGQGLRLIYYSQIVNDFQKGDIAEGYSVSREKKESFPLTVTSAQKNPTAFYLCASTDTLTQYFGPGTRLLVL.

The chain has TRBV19 and TRBJ2-1; 8 nucleotides agree with TRBD1. Germline CDR1 reads LNHDA; CDR2 reads SQIVND (reference sequence). V lost 3 bases to trimming and J lost 7 bases; unmatched junction nucleotides: 8. The CDR3 is 15 amino acids. DNA for the CDR3: TGTGCCAGTAGTATGGGTGACAGGGGAGATAATGAGCAGTTCTTC. As protein: CASSMGDRGDNEQFF.

In this sample, this clone turned up a few times. J is TRBJ2-7 and V is TRBV21-1; the listed D gene, TRBD1, was not tested against the DNA. TRBV21-1 is an annotated pseudogene. This CDR3 spans 16 amino acids. The CDR3 coding sequence is TGTGCCAGCAGCAGATTGAAGTCTGACAGGGCCCACGAGCAGTACTTC. This encodes CASSRLKSDRAHEQYF.

The chain uses TRBV7-6 and TRBJ2-3; no clear D gene. Trimming pared 2 bases from V and 14 bases from J, leaving 11 bases between. The CDR3 length is 11 residues. Germline V gene lookup returns CDR1 SGHVS and CDR2 FNYEAQ. The CDR3 nucleotides read TGTGCCAGCAGCTTAAACGAACTGTTGTATTTT. Amino acid sequence: CASSLNELLYF.

The rearrangement links TRBV4-1 to TRBJ2-5; possibly TRBD1 for D (5 bases). Trimming left V 4 bases short and J 5 bases short, with 14 bases between. CDR3 length: 14 amino acids. Germline V gene data show CDR1 as MGHRA and CDR2 as YSYEKL. The CDR3 DNA reads TGCGCCAGCAGCCCCAGGGATCCTGGGGAGACCCAGTACTTC. This gives the protein CASSPRDPGETQYF.

This chain uses TRBV10-3 with TRBJ1-2, with 7 bases identical to TRBD1. Germline V gene data show CDR1 as ENHRY and CDR2 as SYGVKD. Trimming cost V 6 bases and J 7 bases; bases outside gene matches: 14. The CDR3 has 15 amino acids. As DNA, the CDR3 is TGTGCCATCAGCCGGTCTAGTGGGGACAGAATTGGCTACACCTTC. It specifies CAISRSSGDRIGYTF.

This chain connects TRBV29-1 to TRBJ1-2, with D unresolved. V lost 7 bases and J lost 3, with 15 bases in between. The CDR3 has 13 amino acids. Germline CDR1 is SQVTM and CDR2 is ANQGSEA. CDR3 protein: CSGLGIGDYGYTF. As DNA, the CDR3 is TGCAGCGGGCTCGGCATTGGAGACTATGGCTACACCTTC.

This sequence joins TRBV5-4 and TRBJ2-5; 10 bases fit TRBD1. The V gene end was trimmed by 0 bases and the J gene end by 5 bases; junction bases not matched to a gene: 4. Germline V gene lookup returns CDR1 SGHNT and CDR2 YYREEE (reference sequence). The CDR3 extends over 15 amino acids. The CDR3 spells CASSLDPGQGETQYF. CDR3 nucleotides: TGTGCCAGCAGCTTGGATCCGGGACAGGGGGAGACCCAGTACTTC.

This clone was observed once. This sequence joins TRBV5-1 and TRBJ2-2, with 8 nucleotides matching TRBD2. The CDR3 loop spans 18 amino acids. V lost 4 bases, J lost 0 bases, and 11 bases stayed unmatched. Per the germline V gene, CDR1 is SGHRS and CDR2 is YFSETQ. CDR3 in amino acids: CASSHGLAPHANTGELFF. CDR3 nucleotides: TGCGCCAGCAGCCACGGACTAGCTCCACATGCGAACACCGGGGAGCTGTTTTTT.

This clone occurred a few times. The chain employs TRBV7-9 and TRBJ1-2; no clear D gene. In germline, CDR1 is SEHNR, CDR2 FQNEAQ (reference sequence). The CDR3 sequence is 11 residues long. Trimming shortened V by 1 base and J by 8 bases, and 5 bases separated the two germline ends. The CDR3 is CASSLGAGYTF. The CDR3 DNA follows: TGTGCCAGCAGCTTAGGGGCGGGCTACACCTTC.

This clone is a singleton in its sample. The chain links TRBV6-6 to TRBJ1-2; weak D call: TRBD1 (5 bases). The CDR3 runs to 13 residues. Trimming took off 5 bases at V and 8 bases at J, with 15 bases between the two ends. The germline V gene encodes CDR1 MNHNY and CDR2 SVGAGI (reference sequence). CDR3 sequence (DNA): TGTGCCAGCAGTATACTAGGGGATGGGGGCTACACCTTC. Residues: CASSILGDGGYTF.

By proportion, this clone is medium-sized (0.01 to 0.1%). The chain carries TRBV7-3 and TRBJ2-7, with TRBD2 identical over 16 bases. The CDR3 runs to 16 residues. CDR1 is SGHTA, CDR2 FQGTGA, per germline. V lost 5 bases to trimming and J lost 5 bases; unmatched junction nucleotides: 6. CDR3 loop: CASSRGTSGRDNEQYF. CDR3 coding DNA: TGTGCCAGCAGCCGAGGGACTAGCGGGAGGGACAACGAGCAGTACTTC.

The chain recombines TRBV6-5 with TRBJ1-1; the D is unclear. The CDR3 loop spans 13 amino acids. V was shortened by 4 bases and J by 3 bases, with 9 bases between the two germline ends. Germline values: CDR1 MNHEY, CDR2 SVGAGI. The CDR3 DNA is TGTGCCAGCAGTTTACAGAAGGACACTGAAGCTTTCTTT. Its translation is CASSLQKDTEAFF.

The sample holds one count of this clone. This chain uses TRBV20-1 with TRBJ2-3; the D is unclear. This CDR3 comprises 11 residues. The V gene's germline CDR1 is DFQATT and CDR2 SNEGSKA (reference sequence). V was pared by 4 bases and J by 5 bases, with 7 bases between. The CDR3 DNA follows: TGCAGTGCTAAAAGGAAAGATACGCAGTATTTT. Its protein product is CSAKRKDTQYF.

The V and J genes are TRBV11-3 and TRBJ2-7, with 9 bases that match TRBD1. With 2 bases clipped from V and 3 bases from J, the junction kept 5 bases outside the gene matches. The CDR3 is 15 amino acids. CDR1 and CDR2 (germline): SGHNT, YENEEA. CDR3 nucleotide sequence: TGTGCCAGCAGCTTATTATCGGGACAGGGCTACGAGCAGTACTTC. Amino acids: CASSLLSGQGYEQYF. The entire variable domain, with the rest obtained from reference TRBV11-3 and TRBJ2-7, is as follows: EAGVVQSPRYKIIEKKQPVAFWCNPISGHNTLYWYLQNLGQGPELLIRYENEEAVDDSQLPKDRFSAERLKGVDSTLKIQPAELGDSAVYLCASSLLSGQGYEQYFGPGTRLTVT.

The count of this clone is one. This sequence joins TRBV10-3 and TRBJ1-2; maybe TRBD1 (5 bases). The CDR3 covers 17 residues. Per the germline V gene, CDR1 is ENHRY and CDR2 is SYGVKD. The V and J ends lost 3 bases and 3 bases respectively, with 20 bases between them. CDR3 in amino acids: CAISDAPGRRRHYGYTF. CDR3 in DNA: TGTGCCATCAGTGATGCTCCAGGGCGGAGGAGACACTATGGCTACACCTTC.

The chain carries TRBV18 and TRBJ2-5; no definite D call. The CDR3 has 11 residues. The germline V gene encodes CDR1 KGHSH and CDR2 LQKENI. V lost 8 bases and J 2 bases, leaving 6 bases between the germline ends. CDR3 region: CASADQETQYF. DNA for the CDR3: TGTGCCAGCGCCGATCAAGAGACCCAGTACTTC. The whole variable domain, remainder taken from reference TRBV18 and TRBJ2-5, is NAGVMQNPRHLVRRRGQEARLRCSPMKGHSHVYWYRQLPEEGLKFMVYLQKENIIDESGMPKERFSAEFPKEGPSILRIQQVVRGDSAAYFCASADQETQYFGPGTRLLVL.

This chain joins TRBV11-1 and TRBJ2-1; 8 nucleotides line up with TRBD2. The CDR3 contains 13 residues. V shed 5 bases, J shed 6 bases, and the junction held 3 bases outside the gene matches. The germline V gene encodes CDR1 SGHAT and CDR2 FQDESV (reference sequence). CDR3 loop: CASSLGTSNEQFF. CDR3 sequence (DNA): TGTGCCAGCAGCCTCGGGACTAGCAATGAGCAGTTCTTC.

This clone was seen once. The chain carries TRBV9 and TRBJ2-3; tentatively, D is TRBD1 or TRBD2 (5 bases each). The V end was cut by 5 bases, the J end by 7 bases, with 11 bases between. CDR1 SGDLS and CDR2 YYNGEE come from the germline V gene. The CDR3 length is 12 residues. CDR3 residues: CASSFEGNTQYF. The CDR3 nucleotides read TGTGCCAGCAGTTTCGAGGGGAATACGCAGTATTTT.

V is TRBV10-1 and J is TRBJ2-5, with D possibly called TRBD1 or TRBD2 (5 bases each). The end of the DNA aligns better with TRBJ2-7, so the J call may be wrong. CDR1 WNHNN and CDR2 SYGVQD come from the germline V gene (reference sequence). The CDR3 has 15 amino acids. Here the CDR3 DNA reads TGCGCCAGCAGTGAGATGGGGGAATACCCCTACGAGCAGTACTTC. Encoded protein: CASSEMGEYPYEQYF.